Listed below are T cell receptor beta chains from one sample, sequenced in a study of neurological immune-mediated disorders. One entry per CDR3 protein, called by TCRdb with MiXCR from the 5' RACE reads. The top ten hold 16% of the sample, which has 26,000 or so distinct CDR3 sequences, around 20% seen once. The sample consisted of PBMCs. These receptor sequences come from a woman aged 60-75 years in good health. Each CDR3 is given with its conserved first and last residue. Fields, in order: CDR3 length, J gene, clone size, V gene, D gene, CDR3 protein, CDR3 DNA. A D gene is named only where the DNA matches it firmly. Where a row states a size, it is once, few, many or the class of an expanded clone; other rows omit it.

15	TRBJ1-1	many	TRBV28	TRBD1	CASSSPPTGDTEAFF	TGTGCCAGCAGTTCTCCCCCAACAGGGGACACTGAAGCTTTCTTT
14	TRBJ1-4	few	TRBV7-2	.	CASSQRPGDEKLFF	TGTGCCAGCAGCCAGCGGCCAGGTGATGAAAAACTGTTTTTT
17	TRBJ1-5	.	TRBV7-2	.	CASSGQSLRAQLQPQHF	TGTGCCAGCAGCGGACAGAGCCTCAGGGCCCAGCTTCAGCCCCAGCATTTT
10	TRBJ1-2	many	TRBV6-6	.	CASSDDGYTF	TGTGCCAGCAGTGACGATGGCTACACCTTC
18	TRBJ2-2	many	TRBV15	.	CATSRNNRAFLNTGELFF	TGTGCCACCAGCAGAAACAACCGGGCCTTCCTTAACACCGGGGAGCTGTTTTTT
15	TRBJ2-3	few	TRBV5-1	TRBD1	CASSRGGAYMDTQYF	TGCGCCAGCAGCAGAGGGGGCGCTTATATGGATACGCAGTATTTT
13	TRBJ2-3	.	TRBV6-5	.	CASSSLSTDMQYF	TGTGCCAGCTCTTCGCTCAGCACAGATATGCAGTATTTT
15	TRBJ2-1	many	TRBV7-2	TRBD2	CASIQTSPSYNEQFF	TGTGCCAGCATCCAGACTAGCCCATCCTACAATGAGCAGTTCTTC
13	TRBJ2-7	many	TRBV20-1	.	CSARGNRDYEQYF	TGCAGTGCTAGGGGTAACCGGGACTACGAGCAGTACTTC
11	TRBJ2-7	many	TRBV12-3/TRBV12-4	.	CASSYRYEQYF	TGTGCCAGCAGCTACAGGTACGAGCAGTACTTC
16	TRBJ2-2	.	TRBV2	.	CANTLLGGGTAGELFF	TGTGCCAACACCCTCCTAGGGGGAGGCACCGCCGGGGAGCTGTTTTTT
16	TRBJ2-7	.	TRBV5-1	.	CASSSVPGHNTYEQYF	TGCGCCAGCAGTTCCGTCCCTGGTCATAACACTTACGAGCAGTACTTC
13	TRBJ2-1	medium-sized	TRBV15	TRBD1	CATSWRTGNEQFF	TGTGCCACCAGCTGGCGGACAGGGAATGAGCAGTTCTTC
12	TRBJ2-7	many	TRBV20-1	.	CSACRDTYEQYF	TGCAGTGCTTGCCGGGACACCTACGAGCAGTACTTC
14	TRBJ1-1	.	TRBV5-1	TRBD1	CACSQTGGRTEAFF	TGCGCCTGCAGCCAGACAGGGGGTCGCACTGAAGCTTTCTTT
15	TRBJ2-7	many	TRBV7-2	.	CASSLAPRPSYEQYF	TGTGCCAGCAGCTTAGCCCCCAGGCCCTCCTACGAGCAGTACTTC
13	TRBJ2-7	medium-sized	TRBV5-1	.	CASSFVDSYEQYF	TGCGCCAGCAGCTTTGTCGACAGCTACGAGCAGTACTTC
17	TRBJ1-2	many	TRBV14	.	CASSPTWTRVNSYVYTF	TGTGCCAGCAGCCCCACTTGGACGCGCGTCAATTCTTATGTCTACACCTTC
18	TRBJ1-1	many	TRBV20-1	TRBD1	CSARRDRGAKTLNTEAFF	TGCAGTGCCCGCCGGGACAGGGGAGCCAAAACCCTGAACACTGAAGCTTTCTTT
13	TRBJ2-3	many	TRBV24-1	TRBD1	CATRGTGTDTQYF	TGTGCCACCAGAGGGACAGGCACAGATACGCAGTATTTT
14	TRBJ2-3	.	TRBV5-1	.	CASSLAWRMDTQYF	TGCGCCAGCAGCTTAGCGTGGCGTATGGATACGCAGTATTTT
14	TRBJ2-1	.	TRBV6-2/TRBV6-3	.	CASSSRTINNEQFF	TGTGCCAGCAGTTCCCGGACTATTAACAATGAGCAGTTCTTC
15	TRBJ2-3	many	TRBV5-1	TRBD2	CASSLLAGSTDTQYF	TGCGCCAGCAGCTTGCTAGCGGGATCGACAGATACGCAGTATTTT
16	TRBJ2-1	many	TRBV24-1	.	CATSDPSGARFNEQFF	TGTGCCACCAGTGATCCTTCGGGTGCCCGATTCAATGAGCAGTTCTTC
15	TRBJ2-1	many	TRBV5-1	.	CASSLGGGAYNEQFF	TGCGCCAGCAGCTTGGGAGGAGGGGCTTACAATGAGCAGTTCTTC
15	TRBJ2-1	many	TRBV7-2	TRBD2	CASSLGTSGGNEQFF	TGTGCCAGCAGCTTAGGGACTAGCGGGGGCAATGAGCAGTTCTTC
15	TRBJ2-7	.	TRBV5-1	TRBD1	CASSLATGPGYEQYF	TGCGCCAGCAGCTTGGCGACAGGGCCGGGCTACGAGCAGTACTTC
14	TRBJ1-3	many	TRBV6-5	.	CASSYGGSGNTIYF	TGTGCCAGCAGTTACGGGGGATCTGGAAACACCATATATTTT
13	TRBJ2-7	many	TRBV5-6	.	CASSSGHSYEQYF	TGTGCCAGCAGCTCGGGACACTCCTACGAGCAGTACTTC
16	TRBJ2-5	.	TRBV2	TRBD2	CASSEKLAVGKETQYF	TGTGCCAGCAGTGAGAAGCTAGCGGTGGGGAAAGAGACCCAGTACTTC
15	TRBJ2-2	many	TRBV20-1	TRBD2	CSASSGGPHTGELFF	TGCAGTGCTTCTAGCGGGGGGCCACACACCGGGGAGCTGTTTTTT
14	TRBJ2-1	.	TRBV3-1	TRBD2	CASSQAGGRNEQFF	TGTGCCAGCAGCCAGGCGGGAGGAAGGAATGAGCAGTTCTTC
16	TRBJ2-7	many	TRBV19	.	CASSRGTDTTYYEQYF	TGTGCCAGTAGTAGAGGGACCGATACGACATACTACGAGCAGTACTTC
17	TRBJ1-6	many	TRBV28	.	CASSLYPTGTYTSPLHF	TGTGCCAGCAGTTTATACCCCACGGGGACTTATACTTCACCCCTCCACTTT
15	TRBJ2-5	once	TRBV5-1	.	CASSLASQSLETQYF	TGCGCCAGCAGCTTGGCGAGCCAGAGTTTGGAGACCCAGTACTTT
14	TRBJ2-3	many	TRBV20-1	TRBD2	CSARASGTPDTQYF	TGCAGTGCTAGGGCTAGCGGGACCCCAGATACGCAGTATTTT
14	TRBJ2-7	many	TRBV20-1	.	CSASTPGRAYEQYF	TGCAGTGCCAGCACCCCAGGGCGGGCCTACGAGCAGTACTTC
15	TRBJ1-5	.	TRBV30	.	CAWSDTYGSNQPQHF	TGTGCCTGGAGTGACACCTACGGGTCGAATCAGCCCCAGCATTTT
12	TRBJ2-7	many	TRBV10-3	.	CAISETVYEQYF	TGTGCCATCAGTGAGACAGTATACGAGCAGTACTTC
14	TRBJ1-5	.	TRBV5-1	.	CASSLEGAHQPQHF	TGCGCCAGCAGCTTGGAGGGAGCCCATCAGCCCCAGCATTTT
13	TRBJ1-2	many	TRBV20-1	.	CSARSHSFYGYTF	TGCAGTGCTAGAAGCCACAGCTTTTATGGCTACACCTTC
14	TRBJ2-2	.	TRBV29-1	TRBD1	CSVEYRGDAGELFF	TGCAGCGTTGAGTACAGGGGTGACGCCGGGGAGCTGTTTTTT
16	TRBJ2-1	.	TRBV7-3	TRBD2	CASSGTSGTPYNEQFF	TGTGCCAGCAGCGGGACGAGCGGGACCCCCTACAATGAGCAGTTCTTC
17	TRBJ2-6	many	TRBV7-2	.	CASSLAPLGAGANVLTF	TGTGCCAGCAGCTTAGCTCCCCTGGGGGCCGGGGCCAACGTCCTGACTTTC
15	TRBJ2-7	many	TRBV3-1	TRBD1	CASSQVGDRSYEQYF	TGTGCCAGCAGCCAAGTGGGGGACAGATCCTACGAGCAGTACTTC
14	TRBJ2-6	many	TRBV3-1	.	CASSARSGANVLTF	TGTGCCAGCAGCGCCCGTTCTGGGGCCAACGTCCTGACTTTC
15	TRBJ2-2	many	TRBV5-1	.	CASSLEGWRPGELFF	TGCGCCAGCAGCTTGGAAGGTTGGCGGCCCGGGGAGCTGTTTTTT
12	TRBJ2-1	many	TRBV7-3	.	CASSETRDQQFF	TGTGCCAGCAGCGAAACCCGGGACCAGCAGTTCTTC
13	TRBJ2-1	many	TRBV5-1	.	CASSSGIRNEQFF	TGCGCCAGCAGCTCCGGGATTCGCAATGAGCAGTTCTTC
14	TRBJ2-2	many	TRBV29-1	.	CSGWKAGLDGELFF	TGCAGCGGGTGGAAGGCAGGGCTGGACGGGGAGCTGTTTTTT
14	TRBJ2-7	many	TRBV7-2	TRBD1	CASSLDREVYEQYF	TGTGCCAGCAGCCTGGACAGGGAAGTCTACGAGCAGTACTTC
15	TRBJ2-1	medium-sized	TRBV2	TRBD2	CASSYTSGSGNEQFF	TGTGCCAGCAGCTACACTAGCGGGAGCGGGAATGAGCAGTTCTTC
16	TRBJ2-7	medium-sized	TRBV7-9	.	CASSLGTGGLPHEQYF	TGTGCCAGCAGCTTAGGTACGGGGGGCCTCCCCCACGAGCAGTACTTC
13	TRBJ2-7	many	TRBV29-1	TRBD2	CSVEDRTSLEQYF	TGCAGCGTTGAAGACCGGACTAGTTTAGAGCAGTACTTC
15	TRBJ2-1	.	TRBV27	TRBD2	CASRHLAGEADEQFF	TGTGCCAGCAGGCACCTAGCGGGAGAGGCCGATGAGCAGTTCTTC
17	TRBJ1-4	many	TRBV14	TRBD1	CASSPGDRVTTNEKLFF	TGTGCCAGCAGCCCAGGCGACAGGGTAACAACTAATGAAAAACTGTTTTTT